Listed here are 26 T cell receptor beta chains from one sample, sequenced in a study of cytomegalovirus exposure and HLA in healthy donors. PCR involved 60 Vbeta and 13 Jbeta primers. The assay was immunoSEQ multiplex PCR, and TCRdb's table has in-frame clones only and misses some. The sample shows approximately 150,000 clones, around 75% of them seen only once. Source material: PBMCs. The receptors originated from a woman aged 18-30 years in good health and CMV-seronegative.

The chain employs TRBV7-2 and TRBJ1-3; D not certain. V lost 4 bases and J 0 bases, leaving 7 bases between the germline ends. Germline values: CDR1 SGHTA, CDR2 FQGNSA. The CDR3 has 14 amino acids. CDR3 in amino acids: CASSSGYSGNTIYF. CDR3 DNA: TGTGCCAGCAGCTCCGGGTACTCTGGAAACACCATATATTTT.

CDR3 sequence (DNA): TGTGCCAGCAGCTTAGGCTGGGGAGGATCTGGGGCCAACGTCCTGACTTTC. Residues: CASSLGWGGSGANVLTF. The V and J genes are TRBV13 and TRBJ2-6; perhaps TRBD2 as D (6 bases). V lost 0 bases, J lost 1 base, and 10 bases lay in between. Germline CDR1 reads PRHDT; CDR2 reads FYEKMQ (reference sequence). The CDR3 extends over 17 amino acids.

CDR3 loop: CASSGTGPGYGYTF. CDR3 nucleotide sequence: TGTGCCAGCAGTGGGACAGGGCCGGGCTATGGCTACACCTTC. The chain links TRBV25-1 to TRBJ1-2; TRBD1 agrees at 8 bases. V lost 4 bases and J lost 4; bases outside the gene matches: 5. The CDR3 is made up of 14 amino acids. Germline V gene lookup returns CDR1 MGHDK and CDR2 SYGVNS.

The chain is built from TRBV6-5 and TRBJ2-1; the D gene is possibly TRBD1 (5 bases). Germline CDR1 MNHEY, CDR2 SVGAGI. Trimming removed 2 bases at V and 0 bases at J, with 8 bases between. The CDR3 has 15 residues. DNA of the CDR3: TGTGCCAGCAGTTACCAGGGTAGCTCCTACAATGAGCAGTTCTTC. Its translation is CASSYQGSSYNEQFF.

In DNA, the CDR3 is TGTGCCAGCAGCTTAACCGAGGGAGGGGATTCACCCCTCCACTTT. Translating it yields CASSLTEGGDSPLHF. The V and J genes are TRBV11-1 and TRBJ1-6; a possible D gene is TRBD1 (5 bases). Trimming left V 2 bases short and J 8 bases short, with 13 bases between. This CDR3 is built from 15 residues. In germline, CDR1 is SGHAT, CDR2 FQDESV (reference sequence).

This rearrangement joins TRBV7-2 to TRBJ2-3; the D gene is possibly TRBD1 (6 bases). CDR3 length equals 12 residues. Germline V gene data show CDR1 as SGHTA and CDR2 as FQGNSA. Trimming left V 5 bases short and J 5 bases short, with 8 bases between. In nucleotides, the CDR3 is TGTGCCAGCAGCCCACAGGGAGATACGCAGTATTTT. Encoded protein: CASSPQGDTQYF.

This chain links TRBV2 with TRBJ2-1; D gene ambiguous. The germline V gene encodes CDR1 SNHLY and CDR2 FYNNEI. V was shortened by 2 bases and J by 8 bases, with 10 bases between the two germline ends. CDR3 length: 13 residues. The CDR3 reads CASSERQVDEQFF. The CDR3 DNA is TGTGCCAGCAGTGAAAGGCAGGTGGATGAGCAGTTCTTC.

Only a few counts were recorded for this clone. V gene TRBV5-8 combines with J gene TRBJ2-5; 7 nucleotides match TRBD2. This CDR3 region has 13 residues. Germline-derived CDR1 and CDR2 are SGHTS and YDEGEE. Losses at the gene ends were 6 bases for V and 6 bases for J; bases not matched to a gene: 8. The CDR3 here is CASTWGGGQTQYF. For the CDR3, the DNA is TGTGCCAGCACCTGGGGCGGGGGACAGACCCAGTACTTC.

Only a few counts were recorded for this clone. This chain links TRBV28 with TRBJ1-4; D gene ambiguous. V gave up 8 bases and J gave up 0 bases, with 13 bases separating them. Germline V lookup: CDR1 MDHEN, CDR2 SYDVKM. The CDR3 length is 15 residues. The CDR3 spells CASLALGATNEKLFF. The CDR3 DNA reads TGTGCCAGCCTCGCATTGGGAGCAACTAATGAAAAACTGTTTTTT.

This clone has more than one count but fewer than ten. The rearrangement links TRBV4-1 to TRBJ2-7; the D gene is possibly TRBD1 (5 bases). V was trimmed by 2 bases and J by 0 bases, leaving 8 bases between them. The germline V gene encodes CDR1 MGHRA and CDR2 YSYEKL. The length of the CDR3 is 14 residues. In DNA form, the CDR3 reads TGCGCCAGCAGCCAATATACAGGCTCCTACGAGCAGTACTTC. Translated, it gives CASSQYTGSYEQYF.

The chain recombines TRBV29-1 with TRBJ1-3, with 7 bases lining up with TRBD1. V trimming: 7 bases; J trimming: 4 bases; junction bases outside the gene matches: 10. The germline gives CDR1 SQVTM, CDR2 ANQGSEA. This CDR3 has 14 amino acids. In DNA form, the CDR3 reads TGCAGCGCCCTTAGTCCAGGGGGAGGAAACACCATATATTTT. Protein product: CSALSPGGGNTIYF.

The V gene is TRBV6-5, the J gene TRBJ2-1, with 11 bases lining up with TRBD2. Germline loops: CDR1 MNHEY, CDR2 SVGAGI. The CDR3 has 15 residues. Losses at the gene ends were 7 bases for V and 4 bases for J; bases not matched to a gene: 6. Written as DNA, the CDR3 is TGTGCCAGCACCCCCCTAGCGGGAGGTTACAATGAGCAGTTCTTC. Residues: CASTPLAGGYNEQFF.

The rearrangement links TRBV7-9 to TRBJ1-2; no clear D gene. Trimming removed 3 bases from V and 3 bases from J, with 5 bases in between. CDR3 length equals 12 residues. Germline loops: CDR1 SEHNR, CDR2 FQNEAQ (reference sequence). The CDR3 protein is CASSFPYYGYTF. The CDR3, as DNA: TGTGCCAGCAGCTTCCCCTACTATGGCTACACCTTC.

This clone was seen only once. V gene TRBV18 combines with J gene TRBJ1-3, with D unresolved. Trimming pared 4 bases from V and 3 bases from J, leaving 13 bases between. CDR1 and CDR2 from the germline V gene are KGHSH and LQKENI. This CDR3 comprises 15 residues. CDR3 nucleotides: TGTGCCAGCTCACTTGAGCATGGTTTTGGAAACACCATATATTTT. Protein product: CASSLEHGFGNTIYF.

This clone came up a few times. The gene calls are TRBV7-3 and TRBJ2-5; 9 nucleotides line up with TRBD2. J lost 4 bases, V lost 5 bases, and 5 bases had no gene match. Germline V lookup: CDR1 SGHTA, CDR2 FQGTGA. The length of the CDR3 is 14 residues. DNA for the CDR3: TGTGCCAGCAGCGAGCGGGGGGAATTAGAGACCCAGTACTTC. It is translated as CASSERGELETQYF.

This clone was recorded a few times. The CDR3 region has the DNA TGTGCCAGCAGTGACTCAGGGGAACAGGGCCCTAGGGGGAACACCGGGGAGCTGTTTTTT. It translates to CASSDSGEQGPRGNTGELFF. The chain employs TRBV6-4 and TRBJ2-2, with TRBD1 as a possible D gene (6 bases). This CDR3 has 20 amino acids. V was trimmed by 0 bases and J by 1 base, leaving 21 bases between them. CDR1 and CDR2 (germline): MRHNA, SNTAGT.

The DNA for the CDR3 is TGTGCCAGCAACCTTCAGGGATCGGAGACCCAGTACTTC. It translates to CASNLQGSETQYF. The chain joins TRBV2 to TRBJ2-5; a weak D match, TRBD1 (5 bases). Trimming pared 7 bases from V and 5 bases from J, leaving 14 bases between. The germline V gene encodes CDR1 SNHLY and CDR2 FYNNEI. The CDR3 loop spans 13 amino acids.

J is TRBJ1-4 and V is TRBV9, with D tentatively TRBD1 (5 bases). The V and J ends lost 0 bases and 5 bases respectively, with 11 bases between them. This CDR3 is built from 15 residues. Per the germline V gene, CDR1 is SGDLS and CDR2 is YYNGEE. The CDR3, as DNA: TGTGCCAGCAGCGTAGCTCAGGGCTTAAATGAAAAACTGTTTTTT. This encodes CASSVAQGLNEKLFF.

The chain recombines TRBV19 with TRBJ1-5; D is possibly TRBD1 (6 bases). CDR3 length: 18 amino acids. Looked up from germline, CDR1 is LNHDA and CDR2 is SQIVND (reference sequence). V gave up 4 bases and J gave up 1 base, with 20 bases separating them. The DNA for the CDR3 is TGTGCCAGTAGTAAGCCCTATTACAGGGTGGTGAGCAATCAGCCCCAGCATTTT. Encoded protein: CASSKPYYRVVSNQPQHF.

In this sample, this clone turned up a few times. The chain uses TRBV6-5 and TRBJ2-1, with 10 bases matching TRBD2. V dropped 2 bases and J dropped 7; count of bases not matched to a gene: 8. The CDR3 is 16 amino acids. The germline V gene has CDR1 MNHEY and CDR2 SVGAGI. CDR3 DNA sequence: TGTGCCAGCAGTTACGGCCTAGCGGGGGTCTTGAATGAGCAGTTCTTC. It specifies CASSYGLAGVLNEQFF.

This sequence joins TRBV9 and TRBJ2-2; TRBD2 aligns across 9 bases. J gave up 0 bases and V 5 bases, and 8 bases lay outside the gene matches. The CDR3 sequence is 17 residues long. Germline V gene sequence: CDR1 SGDLS, CDR2 YYNGEE. The CDR3 DNA follows: TGTGCCAGCAGGAAAGGCCTAGCGGGGACGAACACCGGGGAGCTGTTTTTT. It encodes CASRKGLAGTNTGELFF.

The V gene is TRBV11-2, the J gene TRBJ1-1, with D perhaps TRBD1 (6 bases). CDR1 is SGHAT and CDR2 is FQNNGV in the germline V gene. The CDR3 sequence is 14 residues long. V was clipped by 1 base and J by 3 bases, with 9 bases between them. In DNA, the CDR3 is TGTGCCAGCAGCTTAGGCGCAGGGGACACTGAAGCTTTCTTT. It encodes CASSLGAGDTEAFF.

The chain combines TRBV9 with TRBJ2-3, with D perhaps matching TRBD2 (5 bases). The germline CDR1 and CDR2 sequences are SGDLS and YYNGEE. This CDR3 region has 11 residues. Trimming pared 4 bases from V and 7 bases from J, leaving 7 bases between. CDR3 DNA sequence: TGTGCCAGCAGCCCGGGATATACGCAGTATTTT. It specifies CASSPGYTQYF.

V gene TRBV4-3 combines with J gene TRBJ2-1; D is perhaps TRBD1 (5 bases). Trimming took 2 bases from V and 0 from J, leaving 17 bases between them. The CDR3 totals 18 residues. CDR1 is LGHNA and CDR2 is YSLEER in the germline V gene. CDR3 amino acids: CASSQINGAQSSYNEQFF. CDR3 sequence (DNA): TGCGCCAGCAGCCAAATTAATGGGGCTCAGAGCTCCTACAATGAGCAGTTCTTC.

Only one count was recorded for this clone. The chain uses TRBV9 and TRBJ2-2; 9 nucleotides line up with TRBD2. V trimming: 0 bases; J trimming: 0 bases; junction bases outside the gene matches: 6. Germline values: CDR1 SGDLS, CDR2 YYNGEE. CDR3 length: 18 residues. Written as DNA, the CDR3 is TGTGCCAGCAGCGTAGTAATAGCGGGGGCCACGAACACCGGGGAGCTGTTTTTT. It specifies CASSVVIAGATNTGELFF.

The chain is built from TRBV18 and TRBJ1-1; D ambiguous. CDR1 is KGHSH, CDR2 LQKENI, per germline. This CDR3 is built from 15 residues. The V end was cut by 4 bases, the J end by 0 bases, with 12 bases between. The CDR3 protein is CASSRTVGVNTEAFF. For the CDR3, the DNA is TGTGCCAGCTCACGGACGGTGGGAGTGAACACTGAAGCTTTCTTT. Drawing the rest from reference TRBV18 and TRBJ1-1, the complete variable domain is NAGVMQNPRHLVRRRGQEARLRCSPMKGHSHVYWYRQLPEEGLKFMVYLQKENIIDESGMPKERFSAEFPKEGPSILRIQQVVRGDSAAYFCASSRTVGVNTEAFFGQGTRLTVV.